This T cell receptor (beta chain) originates from a study of vaccination effects on CD4 cells after COVID-19 (dated 2022 in TCRdb). Concerning the study at large: Post-vaccine samples across the study were collected a median of 72 days after the second dose, with a range of 14 to 241. In the study, cultures from other donors were sequenced using the Oncomine TCR Beta short-read assay on an Illumina iSeq 100. SARS-CoV-2 spike-specific CD4+ TCR repertoires from before and after mRNA vaccination were compared in COVID-19 convalescent patients and in infection-naive vaccine recipients. A total of nine to ten COVID-19 convalescent patients and several SARS-CoV-2-naive healthy vaccine recipients were included in the full study. General study outcomes and caveats: Among healthy vaccine recipients, nearly all vaccine-induced clones were SARS-CoV-2 mono-reactive, and only 1 of 255 was cross-reactive with common cold coronaviruses. Limitations of the study were the small number of convalescent patients and the absence of early post-infection timepoints. At late post-vaccination timepoints, both infection-induced and vaccine-induced clones showed marked clonal contraction, consistent with waning T cell responses.

As encoded in the germline V gene (reference sequence), CDR1 is MNHEY while CDR2 is SMNVEV. Trimming costs V 3 bases and J 0 bases, and their ends lie 9 bases apart. From its cysteine to its phenylalanine, the CDR3 spans 14 amino acids. The entry retains the CDR3 DNA only, 42 bases that are in frame from base 1. As for this clone: Its recognized antigen is unknown. Per-nucleotide qualities are absent, and no much larger clonotype sits a single base away.

The ViraFEST assay stimulated PBMC with viral peptide pools and then used TCR sequencing to identify antigen-specific CD4+ T cell clonotypes by expansion. After more than 9 days of culture, CD4+ T cells were isolated with the EasySep CD4+ T cell isolation kit. Each participant got two doses of an mRNA SARS-CoV-2 vaccine, either BNT162b2 or mRNA-1273. None of the healthy vaccine recipients had a prior SARS-CoV-2 infection, which was confirmed by nucleocapsid antibody tests that came back negative both before and after vaccination. Two million PBMC per well were cultured in IMDM with around 5% human AB serum, around 9.1 IU/ml IL-2 and gentamicin, plus 10 ug/ml peptides. Half of the culture medium was replaced with fresh IL-2-containing medium on days 3 and 7. Each peptide stimulation condition was cultured in triplicate wells unless otherwise noted. Using Ficoll-Paque Plus gradient centrifugation, PBMC were separated from whole blood and then either used fresh or cryopreserved at -140C. The overlapping peptide pools covered the spike proteins of SARS-CoV-2 as well as those of the common cold coronaviruses HCoV-NL63, HCoV-OC43 and HCoV-229E. The QIAamp micro DNA kit was used to extract genomic DNA from the cultured CD4+ T cells.

Library preparation used the immunoSEQ multiplex PCR assay. DNA from the CD4+ T cells that had been cultured and isolated underwent TCR beta CDR3 sequencing. As for the authors' bioinformatics: Non-productive TCR sequences were removed, reads were trimmed to the CDR3 region, and CDR3s of at least 7 amino acids were retained. Antigen-specific clonotypes were identified using the MANAFEST web app by comparison of expansion in peptide wells against reference cultures. To count as positive, a clone had to show expansion at FDR<0.05 compared with the reference and with all other wells, an odds ratio above 5, and a frequency above 0.1% in two replicate wells. Clonotypes significantly expanded in SARS-CoV-2 spike wells and in at least one common cold coronavirus spike condition were defined as cross-reactive. CDR3 similarity was assessed by Levenshtein distance using the stringdist R package, and unrooted trees were constructed with ape in R 3.6.1. Drawn from immuneACCESS, this table holds only the in-frame rearrangements with V and J called that TCRdb kept. Clones are partly lost; checked studies trace under half to an unresolved V gene and leave the rest unexplained. That table is the source of V, J and clone size, and D and trimming were worked out from the DNA. This sample lists about 29,000 clones; roughly 74% were detected once. 15% to 20% of the sample lies in the top ten.

The V and J genes are TRBV27 and TRBJ2-7, and perhaps TRBD1 as D gene, on 5 matching bases. The source was CD4+ T cells from PBMCs cultured with HCoV-OC43 spike peptides, collected after COVID-19 vaccination. This specimen's cell subset or site label, interpreted: HCoV-OC43 spike overlapping peptide pool stimulation. This receptor was taken from a human donor who received a COVID-19 vaccine. DNA sequence: TGTGCCAGCAGTTTTCAGGGCCCCTCCTACGAGCAGTACTTC. Its amino acids are CASSFQGPSYEQYF.